The present TCR beta chain was sequenced within a study of cytomegalovirus exposure and HLA in healthy donors. Profiled with immunoSEQ multiplex PCR; TCRdb holds only in-frame clones, not every one. The sample has approximately 120,000 clones; about nine tenths are singletons. Findings of the study overall: Through in vitro validation, three CMV-associated chains were shown to be specific for CMV antigens. According to the study, some 160 TCR beta chains were cytomegalovirus-associated. With high specificity and sensitivity, the classifier reportedly diagnosed cytomegalovirus status.

In regard to this clone: Its target is not known.

The receptor's source is a woman aged 18-29 years in good health and CMV-seronegative. Input material: PBMCs.

This CDR3 is CASSSTSGIAYNEQFF. The CDR3 nucleotides read TGTGCCAGCAGTTCGACTAGCGGAATTGCCTACAATGAGCAGTTCTTC. The V gene is TRBV6-5, the J gene TRBJ2-1; 9 bases line up with TRBD2. The length of the CDR3 is 16 residues. Germline V gene data show CDR1 as MNHEY and CDR2 as SVGAGI. V dropped 4 bases and J dropped 2; count of bases not matched to a gene: 6.